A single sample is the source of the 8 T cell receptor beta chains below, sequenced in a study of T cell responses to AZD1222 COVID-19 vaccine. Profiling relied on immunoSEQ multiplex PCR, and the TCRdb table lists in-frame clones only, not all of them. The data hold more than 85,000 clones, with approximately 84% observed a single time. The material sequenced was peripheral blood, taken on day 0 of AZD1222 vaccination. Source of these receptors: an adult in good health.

The CDR3 DNA follows: TGTGCCAGCAGCGTAGCCTCGTCCTCTGGAAACACCATATATTTT. Translation: CASSVASSSGNTIYF. The rearrangement links TRBV9 to TRBJ1-3, with D hard to call. This CDR3 has 15 residues. V was cut by 0 bases and J by 0 bases, with 7 bases left in between. The germline gives CDR1 SGDLS, CDR2 YYNGEE.

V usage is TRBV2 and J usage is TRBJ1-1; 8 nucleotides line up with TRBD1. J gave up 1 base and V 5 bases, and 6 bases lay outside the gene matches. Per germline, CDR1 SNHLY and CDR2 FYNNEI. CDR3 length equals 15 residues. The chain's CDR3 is CASSWSGGRNTEAFF. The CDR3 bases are TGTGCCAGCAGTTGGTCAGGGGGCCGGAACACTGAAGCTTTCTTT.

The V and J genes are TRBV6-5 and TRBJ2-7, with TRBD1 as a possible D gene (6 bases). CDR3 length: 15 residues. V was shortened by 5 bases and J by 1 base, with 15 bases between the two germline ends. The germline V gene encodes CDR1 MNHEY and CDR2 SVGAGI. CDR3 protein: CASSTSHRDSYEQYF. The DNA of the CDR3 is TGTGCCAGCAGTACGTCCCACAGGGATTCCTACGAGCAGTACTTC.

The CDR3, as DNA: TGTGCCAGCAGCTTACAAACCTTGGGGTCACCCCTCCACTTT. Protein product: CASSLQTLGSPLHF. This rearrangement joins TRBV7-8 to TRBJ1-6, with D hard to call. Germline V lookup: CDR1 SGHVS, CDR2 FQNEAQ. Trimming stripped 2 bases from V and 10 bases from J, with 12 bases between. The CDR3 loop spans 14 amino acids.

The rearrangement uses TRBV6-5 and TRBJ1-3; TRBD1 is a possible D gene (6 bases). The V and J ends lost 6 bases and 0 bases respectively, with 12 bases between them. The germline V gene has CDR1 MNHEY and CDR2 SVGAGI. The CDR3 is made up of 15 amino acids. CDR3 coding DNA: TGTGCCAGCAGCCCCGACAGGATCTCTGGAAACACCATATATTTT. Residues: CASSPDRISGNTIYF.

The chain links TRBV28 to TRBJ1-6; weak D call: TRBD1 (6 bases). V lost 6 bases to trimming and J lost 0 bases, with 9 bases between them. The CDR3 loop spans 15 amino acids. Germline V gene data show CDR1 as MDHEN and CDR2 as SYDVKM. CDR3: CASSKDSSYNSPLHF. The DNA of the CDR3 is TGTGCCAGCAGCAAGGACAGCTCCTATAATTCACCCCTCCACTTT.

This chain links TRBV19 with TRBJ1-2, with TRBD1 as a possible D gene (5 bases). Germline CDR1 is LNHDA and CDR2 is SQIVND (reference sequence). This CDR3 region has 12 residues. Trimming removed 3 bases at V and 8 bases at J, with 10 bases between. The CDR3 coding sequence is TGTGCCAGTAGTATCAGGGCGGGAGGCTACACCTTC. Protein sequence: CASSIRAGGYTF.

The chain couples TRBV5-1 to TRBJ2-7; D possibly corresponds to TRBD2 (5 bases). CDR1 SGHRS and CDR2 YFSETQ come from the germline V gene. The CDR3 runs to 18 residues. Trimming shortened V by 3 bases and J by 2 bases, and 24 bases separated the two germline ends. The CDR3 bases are TGCGCCAGCAGCTCCGATCTGATGAGCCCCTGGGGAGCCTACGAGCAGTACTTC. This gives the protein CASSSDLMSPWGAYEQYF. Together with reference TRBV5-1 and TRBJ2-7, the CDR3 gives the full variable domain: KAGVTQTPRYLIKTRGQQVTLSCSPISGHRSVSWYQQTPGQGLQFLFEYFSETQRNKGNFPGRFSGRQFSNSRSEMNVSTLELGDSALYLCASSSDLMSPWGAYEQYFGPGTRLTVT.